Following are 30 T cell receptor beta chains from one sample sequenced in a study of CD8 T cells in ankylosing spondylitis. TCRdb reprocessed the 5' RACE reads with MiXCR, giving one entry per CDR3 protein. The table has some 250,000 distinct CDR3 sequences, 20% to 30% seen once. Sequencing was carried out using blood, either unsorted or a sorted T cell fraction (not recorded which). These receptors were collected from a male donor with ankylosing spondylitis or in good health (not recorded which).

V is TRBV7-2 and J is TRBJ2-7, with unresolved D. CDR3 length equals 14 residues. V was cut by 2 bases and J by 2 bases, with 10 bases left in between. Germline V gene data show CDR1 as SGHTA and CDR2 as FQGNSA. The CDR3 loop reads CASSLSDGTYEQYF. The CDR3 DNA reads TGTGCCAGCAGCTTATCTGACGGAACCTACGAGCAGTACTTC.

This clonotype was detected ten times or more. The chain uses TRBV12-3 or TRBV12-4 and TRBJ1-2; the D gene is possibly TRBD1 (6 bases). The CDR3 is 13 residues long. Trimming shortened V by 6 bases and J by 8 bases, and 16 bases separated the two germline ends. CDR3 sequence: CASRAIGGFGYTF. The CDR3 coding sequence is TGTGCCAGCAGGGCCATCGGGGGCTTCGGCTACACCTTC.

This chain joins TRBV12-3 or TRBV12-4 and TRBJ2-2; D unclear. The length of the CDR3 is 11 residues. V was shortened by 6 bases and J by 6 bases, with 5 bases between the two germline ends. The CDR3 reads CASRWSGELFF. CDR3 DNA: TGTGCCAGCAGGTGGTCCGGGGAGCTGTTTTTT.

The gene calls are TRBV20-1 and TRBJ2-3; 7 bases match TRBD2. The CDR3 has 16 amino acids. Trimming at V came to 4 bases and at J to 0 bases, leaving 10 bases not matched to a gene. Germline CDR1 and CDR2: DFQATT and SNEGSKA (reference sequence). CDR3 nucleotide sequence: TGCAGTGCTAACGGAGGACCTAGCGGCAGCACAGATACGCAGTATTTT. Amino acid sequence: CSANGGPSGSTDTQYF.

A few counts support this clonotype. This chain links TRBV7-9 with TRBJ2-5; 12 positions agree with TRBD2. Per germline, CDR1 SEHNR and CDR2 FQNEAQ (reference sequence). The CDR3 is 16 residues long. J gave up 9 bases and V 4 bases, and 12 bases lay outside the gene matches. The CDR3 DNA is TGTGCCAGCAGCTCCAGACTAGCGGGGGACCGGGTGGCCCAGTACTTC. This encodes CASSSRLAGDRVAQYF. The full variable domain, completed using reference TRBV7-9 and TRBJ2-5, is DTGVSQNPRHKITKRGQNVTFRCDPISEHNRLYWYRQTLGQGPEFLTYFQNEAQLEKSRLLSDRFSAERPKGSFSTLEIQRTEQGDSAMYLCASSSRLAGDRVAQYFGPGTRLLVL.

The V call is TRBV11-1, the J call TRBJ2-1; D possibly corresponds to TRBD2 (7 bases). Germline V gene data show CDR1 as SGHAT and CDR2 as FQDESV (reference sequence). The V gene lost 4 bases and the J gene lost 0 bases, with 19 bases spanning the gap. CDR3 length: 18 amino acids. CDR3: CASSSGRGTPLSYNEQFF. CDR3 coding DNA: TGTGCCAGCAGCTCAGGGAGGGGGACACCCCTCTCCTACAATGAGCAGTTCTTC.

The rearrangement joins TRBV20-1 to TRBJ2-1; 8 nucleotides align to TRBD2. The germline V gene has CDR1 DFQATT and CDR2 SNEGSKA (reference sequence). V lost 2 bases to trimming and J lost 6 bases; unmatched junction nucleotides: 9. The CDR3 runs to 15 residues. The CDR3 here is CSARQSGGWSNEQFF. Here the CDR3 DNA reads TGCAGTGCTAGACAAAGCGGGGGCTGGAGCAATGAGCAGTTCTTC.

This clonotype was observed a few times. V is TRBV9 and J is TRBJ2-1, with D possibly called TRBD1 or TRBD2 (5 bases each). The CDR3 loop spans 17 amino acids. Germline CDR1 is SGDLS and CDR2 is YYNGEE. V lost 4 bases and J lost 7, with 24 bases in between. CDR3 DNA sequence: TGTGCCAGCAGCCTAAGACGTGAGGGGCCAGCGTGGAATGAGCAGTTCTTC. Amino acids: CASSLRREGPAWNEQFF. The variable domain in full, with the rest retrieved from reference TRBV9 and TRBJ2-1, is DSGVTQTPKHLITATGQRVTLRCSPRSGDLSVYWYQQSLDQGLQFLIQYYNGEERAKGNILERFSAQQFPDLHSELNLSSLELGDSALYFCASSLRREGPAWNEQFFGPGTRLTVL.

The V and J genes are TRBV20-1 and TRBJ2-2; TRBD2 might be the D (5 bases). In germline, CDR1 is DFQATT, CDR2 SNEGSKA (reference sequence). This CDR3 has 14 amino acids. Deletions cut 3 bases from V and 0 bases from J, with 8 bases between. The CDR3 bases are TGCAGTGCTAGGGACTTCGCGAACACCGGGGAGCTGTTTTTT. It translates to CSARDFANTGELFF.

The sample holds many counts of this clonotype. The chain joins TRBV12-3 or TRBV12-4 to TRBJ2-2, with D hard to call. Trimming took 6 bases from V and 7 from J, leaving 9 bases between them. The CDR3 spans 12 residues. DNA for the CDR3: TGTGCCAGCAGCTACCGGTTCGGGGAGCTGTTTTTT. It is translated as CASSYRFGELFF.

This clonotype occurred once. J is TRBJ2-3 and V is TRBV27, with D perhaps given as TRBD1 or TRBD2 (6 bases each). This CDR3 comprises 13 residues. Germline CDR1 and CDR2: MNHEY and SMNVEV (reference sequence). V lost 5 bases, J lost 6 bases, and 12 bases lay in between. The CDR3, as DNA: TGTGCCAGCAGTATCGGGGGCGGGGATACGCAGTATTTT. Residues: CASSIGGGDTQYF.

In this sample, this clonotype turned up a few times. The chain links TRBV6-1 to TRBJ2-1, with D hard to call. From germline, CDR1 is MNHNS and CDR2 SASEGT. The CDR3 loop spans 14 amino acids. Between the trimmed V and J ends, which lost 6 bases and 8 bases, there was a span of 17 bases. The CDR3 sequence: CASSHVYTVHEQFF. CDR3 sequence (DNA): TGTGCCAGCAGCCACGTTTATACAGTACATGAGCAGTTCTTC.

At least ten counts were recorded for this clonotype. The genes are TRBV4-2 and TRBJ2-7; D is tentatively TRBD1 or TRBD2 (5 bases each). Germline loops: CDR1 LGHNA, CDR2 YNFKEQ. CDR3 length: 15 residues. The germline V and J ends were trimmed by 5 bases and 3 bases, with 17 bases remaining between them. For the CDR3, the DNA is TGTGCCAGCAGCTCCGAAGGGCAGAGGGGCTACGAGCAGTACTTC. This gives the protein CASSSEGQRGYEQYF.

The chain carries TRBV6-1 and TRBJ2-2; no definite D call. CDR3 length: 14 amino acids. V shed 6 bases and J shed 6 bases, with 14 bases lying between them. CDR1 is MNHNS, CDR2 SASEGT, per germline. The CDR3 DNA is TGTGCCAGCAGCCGGATAGGGCTTGCCGGGGAGCTGTTTTTT. Translated: CASSRIGLAGELFF.

There are a few counts of this clonotype. In nucleotides, the CDR3 is TGTGCCAGCGGCCAGGCATCACCCCTCCACTTT. Its translation is CASGQASPLHF. The rearrangement uses TRBV6-5 and TRBJ1-6; D gene ambiguous. Germline V gene data show CDR1 as MNHEY and CDR2 as SVGAGI. The CDR3 totals 11 residues. Between the trimmed V and J ends, which lost 8 bases and 10 bases, there was a span of 9 bases.

The sample holds many counts of this clonotype. The chain joins TRBV29-1 to TRBJ1-2; no reliable D call. CDR3 length: 9 amino acids. Trimming shortened V by 6 bases and J by 6 bases, and 5 bases separated the two germline ends. Germline V gene lookup returns CDR1 SQVTM and CDR2 ANQGSEA. CDR3 nucleotide sequence: TGCAGCGTCGGGGATGGCTACACCTTC. Translated, it gives CSVGDGYTF.

V gene TRBV7-9 combines with J gene TRBJ2-2, with D tentatively TRBD2 (5 bases). Germline V lookup: CDR1 SEHNR, CDR2 FQNEAQ (reference sequence). The CDR3 runs 15 residues. V lost 0 bases and J 5 bases, leaving 10 bases between the germline ends. The CDR3 spells CASSLARVRTGELFF. The CDR3 nucleotides read TGTGCCAGCAGCTTAGCGAGGGTCCGGACCGGGGAGCTGTTTTTT.

This clonotype showed up many times. This chain joins TRBV10-3 and TRBJ1-2; 7 nucleotides line up with TRBD1. This CDR3 contains 14 residues. Germline V lookup: CDR1 ENHRY, CDR2 SYGVKD. The CDR3 DNA follows: TGTGCTAATCAAGGGCACAGGGGAAACTATGGCTACACCTTC. Protein sequence: CANQGHRGNYGYTF.

Many counts were recorded for this clonotype. The rearrangement joins TRBV7-2 to TRBJ2-7; tentatively, D is TRBD1 (5 bases). CDR3 length: 14 amino acids. The V and J ends lost 1 base and 6 bases respectively, with 13 bases between them. Germline V gene lookup returns CDR1 SGHTA and CDR2 FQGNSA. The CDR3 DNA is TGTGCCAGCAGCTTAGGTCGCCTGGACATCGAGCAGTACTTC. This gives the protein CASSLGRLDIEQYF.

This clonotype was counted once. The rearrangement joins TRBV2 to TRBJ2-5; TRBD1 aligns across 8 bases. The V and J ends lost 6 bases and 1 base, in that order; junction bases with no gene match: 7. This CDR3 is built from 15 residues. Germline V gene sequence: CDR1 SNHLY, CDR2 FYNNEI. The CDR3 nucleotides read TGTGCCAGCAGGGAGGACAGGGCGTCCCAAGAGACCCAGTACTTC. Protein product: CASREDRASQETQYF.

The table lists this clonotype with a few counts. The CDR3 spells CSAREGTAYEQYF. For the CDR3, the DNA is TGCAGTGCTAGAGAGGGGACAGCGTACGAGCAGTACTTC. The chain uses TRBV20-1 and TRBJ2-7, with 7 nucleotides matching TRBD1. CDR1 DFQATT and CDR2 SNEGSKA come from the germline V gene (reference sequence). This CDR3 comprises 13 residues. Losses at the gene ends were 0 bases for V and 4 bases for J; bases not matched to a gene: 3.

This clonotype was seen a handful of times. This chain connects TRBV6-1 to TRBJ1-5; possible D gene TRBD1, 5 bases. Germline CDR1 MNHNS, CDR2 SASEGT. CDR3 length: 15 residues. V gave up 5 bases and J gave up 5 bases, with 16 bases separating them. As DNA, the CDR3 is TGTGCCAGCAGTAGGACAACCGAGTCCTATCAGCCCCAGCATTTT. It encodes CASSRTTESYQPQHF.

Many counts were recorded for this clonotype. The V call is TRBV20-1, the J call TRBJ1-6; possible D gene TRBD1, 5 bases. Per germline, CDR1 DFQATT and CDR2 SNEGSKA (reference sequence). Trimming removed 0 bases at V and 9 bases at J, with 12 bases between. The CDR3 contains 14 residues. The DNA of the CDR3 is TGCAGTGCTAGAGATCCGCAGGGAATTTCACCCCTCCACTTT. Protein: CSARDPQGISPLHF.

This clonotype was observed at least ten times. V and J are TRBV29-1 and TRBJ2-7, with D perhaps matching TRBD1 (5 bases). Germline assignment: CDR1 SQVTM and CDR2 ANQGSEA. The CDR3 runs 13 residues. V gave up 5 bases and J gave up 4 bases, with 15 bases separating them. CDR3 amino acids: CSVRRSQGYEQYF. The CDR3 nucleotides are TGCAGCGTTCGTCGGAGCCAGGGATACGAGCAGTACTTC.

Ten or more counts support this clonotype. The DNA for the CDR3 is TGTGCCAGCAGTTCCGACAGGGGGACCGGGGAGCTGTTTTTT. It translates to CASSSDRGTGELFF. The rearrangement links TRBV12-3 or TRBV12-4 to TRBJ2-2, with 9 bases aligning to TRBD1. This CDR3 has 14 residues. V was pared by 4 bases and J by 5 bases, with 2 bases of the junction left unmatched.

This clonotype was seen a handful of times. The genes are TRBV7-3 and TRBJ2-3, with D possibly being TRBD2 (6 bases). The CDR3 is made up of 13 amino acids. The V and J ends lost 0 bases and 5 bases respectively, with 6 bases between them. Germline CDR1 reads SGHTA; CDR2 reads FQGTGA. CDR3 region: CASSLTGGDTQYF. The CDR3 bases are TGTGCCAGCAGCTTAACGGGGGGAGATACGCAGTATTTT.

This clonotype was detected many times. The chain is built from TRBV20-1 and TRBJ2-7; a weak D match, TRBD1 (5 bases). Germline V gives CDR1 DFQATT, CDR2 SNEGSKA (reference sequence). V lost 3 bases and J lost 5, with 8 bases in between. CDR3 length: 11 amino acids. The CDR3, as DNA: TGCAGTGCTAGCAGGGCAGACGAGCAGTACTTC. Translating it yields CSASRADEQYF.

In its sample, this clonotype was seen a few times. V gene TRBV20-1 combines with J gene TRBJ2-7; the match to TRBD1 covers 7 bases. CDR1 and CDR2 (germline): DFQATT, SNEGSKA (reference sequence). The trim removed 3 bases at V and 1 base at J, leaving 6 bases unmatched. The CDR3 is made up of 14 amino acids. The CDR3 nucleotides read TGCAGTGCTAGCCTCCCCAGGGGGTCCTACGAGCAGTACTTC. Translated: CSASLPRGSYEQYF.

This clonotype was seen many times. The rearrangement uses TRBV12-3 or TRBV12-4 and TRBJ2-2; no reliable D call. V dropped 4 bases and J dropped 12 bases, with 9 bases sitting between them. The CDR3 spans 11 residues. The CDR3 DNA is TGTGCCAGCAGTTCCCTCGGAAAGCTGTTTTTT. Its protein is CASSSLGKLFF.

This clonotype was found a few times. The chain uses TRBV20-1 and TRBJ2-7; D not resolved. Trimming cost V 4 bases and J 5 bases, with 18 bases left between them. There are 14 residues in the CDR3. Germline-derived CDR1 and CDR2 are DFQATT and SNEGSKA (reference sequence). CDR3 in DNA: TGCAGTGCTACCCGGGCTGCCCTCCGGGACGAGCAGTACTTC. It translates to CSATRAALRDEQYF.